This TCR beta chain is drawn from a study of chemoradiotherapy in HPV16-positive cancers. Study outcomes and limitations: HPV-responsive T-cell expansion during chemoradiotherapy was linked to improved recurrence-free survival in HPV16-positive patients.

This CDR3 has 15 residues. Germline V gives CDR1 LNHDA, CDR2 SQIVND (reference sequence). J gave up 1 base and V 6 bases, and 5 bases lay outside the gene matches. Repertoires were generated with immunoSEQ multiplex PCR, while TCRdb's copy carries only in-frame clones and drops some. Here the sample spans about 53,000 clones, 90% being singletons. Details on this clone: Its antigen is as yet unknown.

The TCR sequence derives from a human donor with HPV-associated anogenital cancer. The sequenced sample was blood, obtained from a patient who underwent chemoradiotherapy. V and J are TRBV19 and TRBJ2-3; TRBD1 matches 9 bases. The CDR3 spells CASRNRGRGTDTQYF. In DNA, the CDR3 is TGTGCCAGTAGAAACAGGGGGCGCGGCACAGATACGCAGTATTTT.